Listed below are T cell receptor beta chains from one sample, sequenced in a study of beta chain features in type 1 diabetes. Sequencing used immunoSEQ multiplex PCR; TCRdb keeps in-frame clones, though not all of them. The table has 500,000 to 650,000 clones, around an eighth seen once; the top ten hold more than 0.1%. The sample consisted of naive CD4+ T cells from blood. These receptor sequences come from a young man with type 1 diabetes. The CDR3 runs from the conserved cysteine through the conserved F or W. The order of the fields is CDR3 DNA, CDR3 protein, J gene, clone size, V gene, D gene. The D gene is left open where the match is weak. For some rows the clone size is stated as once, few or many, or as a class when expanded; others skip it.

TGTGCCAGCAGCTCCGGACAGGGTTCTCAGCCCCAGCATTTT | CASSSGQGSQPQHF | TRBJ1-5 | few | TRBV7-2 | TRBD1
TGTGCCAGCAGCCCAGGTGGACTAGCGGGGGCATACGAGCAGTACTTC | CASSPGGLAGAYEQYF | TRBJ2-7 | few | TRBV7-2 | TRBD2
TGTGCCAGCAGTGCAGGCTCAACTAATGAAAAACTGTTTTTT | CASSAGSTNEKLFF | TRBJ1-4 | - | TRBV28 | -
TGTGCCAGCAGCCCGGGGGGAAGGGCCACTGAAGCTTTCTTT | CASSPGGRATEAFF | TRBJ1-1 | - | TRBV7-2 | -
TGTGCCAGCAGTTTACCGGGACTACTCTACGAGCAGTACTTC | CASSLPGLLYEQYF | TRBJ2-7 | few | TRBV28 | TRBD2
TGTGCCAGCAGCTTATTGATCCGGACAGGGATTGATTCACCCCTCCACTTT | CASSLLIRTGIDSPLHF | TRBJ1-6 | - | TRBV7-2 | TRBD1
TGCGCCAGCAGCGGGGAGGGTCGATTTTCGGAAGCTTTCTTT | CASSGEGRFSEAFF | TRBJ1-1 | - | TRBV5-1 | -
TGTGCCAGCTGGGGAGGGGAGAATTCACCCCTCCACTTT | CASWGGENSPLHF | TRBJ1-6 | - | TRBV21-1 | -
TGTGCCTGGAGTGGGTACAGGGTCGAAGGCTACACCTTC | CAWSGYRVEGYTF | TRBJ1-2 | - | TRBV30 | -
TGTGCCAGCAGCTTAATAGGCCTAGCAAACACCGGGGAGCTGTTTTTT | CASSLIGLANTGELFF | TRBJ2-2 | - | TRBV7-3 | -
TGTGCCAGCATGGTCAGGGGACCCAACTATGGCTACACCTTC | CASMVRGPNYGYTF | TRBJ1-2 | few | TRBV28 | -
TGCAGCGTAGGGGTCGCTGAGAATTCACCCCTCCACTTT | CSVGVAENSPLHF | TRBJ1-6 | few | TRBV29-1 | -
TGTGCCAGTAGTATCGAAAGAGGGCAGCCTTACAATGAGCAGTTCTTC | CASSIERGQPYNEQFF | TRBJ2-1 | - | TRBV19 | -
TGTGCCAGCATCCCGGGACATCGGAATTCACCCCTCCACTTT | CASIPGHRNSPLHF | TRBJ1-6 | few | TRBV6-1 | -
TGCGCCAGCTCGTCCACAGGGGGCCAATACGAGCAGTACTTC | CASSSTGGQYEQYF | TRBJ2-7 | - | TRBV5-1 | TRBD1
TGTGCCAGCAGTTTTGGTGGCGCGGGAGAAGGACAGCCCCAGCATTTT | CASSFGGAGEGQPQHF | TRBJ1-5 | few | TRBV27 | -
TGTGCCAGCAGCGTAGCCGGTTCTGGGGCCAACGTCCTGACTTTC | CASSVAGSGANVLTF | TRBJ2-6 | - | TRBV9 | -
TGTGCCAGCTCACCCCAGGGACAGTCCGCTAACTATGGCTACACCTTC | CASSPQGQSANYGYTF | TRBJ1-2 | - | TRBV18 | TRBD1
TGTGCCAGTAGTATTGGGGGCCGGGGGGAGCAGTACTTC | CASSIGGRGEQYF | TRBJ2-7 | - | TRBV19 | -
TGTGCCTGGAGTGGAAACGGACAGTCCTATGGCTACACCTTC | CAWSGNGQSYGYTF | TRBJ1-2 | few | TRBV30 | -
TGTGCCTGGTCTCACAGGGGCGATCAGCCCCAGCATTTT | CAWSHRGDQPQHF | TRBJ1-5 | few | TRBV30 | TRBD1
TGTGCCAGCAGCTTGCCCCCTAGCGGGGGTAATGAGCAGTTCTTC | CASSLPPSGGNEQFF | TRBJ2-1 | - | TRBV7-2 | TRBD2
TGCGCCAGCAGACGCATAGGGGTAGGGAACACAGATACGCAGTATTTT | CASRRIGVGNTDTQYF | TRBJ2-3 | few | TRBV5-1 | -
TGTGCCAGCAGCGCAGGGACAGGGGCTATGAACACTGAAGCTTTCTTT | CASSAGTGAMNTEAFF | TRBJ1-1 | - | TRBV9 | TRBD1
TGTGCCAGCAGAGGGACAGGGTCAGACATTCAGTACTTC | CASRGTGSDIQYF | TRBJ2-4 | few | TRBV2 | TRBD1
TGTGCCAGCAGCGGACAGGGGAGCAATCAGCCCCAGCATTTT | CASSGQGSNQPQHF | TRBJ1-5 | few | TRBV9 | TRBD1
TGTGCCAGCAACATCAGGGGACAGGGACCGTCCGAGCAGTACTTC | CASNIRGQGPSEQYF | TRBJ2-7 | - | TRBV5-6 | TRBD1
TGTGCCAGCAGCGGAACCAGGGCCCTGAACACTGAAGCTTTCTTT | CASSGTRALNTEAFF | TRBJ1-1 | few | TRBV5-6 | -
TGCGCCAGCAGCCAAGGAAAAGGGAACACCGGGGAGCTGTTTTTT | CASSQGKGNTGELFF | TRBJ2-2 | few | TRBV4-3 | -
TGTGCCAGCAGCTCTGGACAGGGGAATGAAAAACTGTTTTTT | CASSSGQGNEKLFF | TRBJ1-4 | few | TRBV7-7 | TRBD1
TGTGCCTGGAGTGGGGGTAAAGAAAAACTGTTTTTT | CAWSGGKEKLFF | TRBJ1-4 | few | TRBV30 | -
TGCGCCAGCAGCCAACTCGGTGGAAACACCATATATTTT | CASSQLGGNTIYF | TRBJ1-3 | - | TRBV4-3 | -
TGTGCCAGCAGCTTGGCCACAGGGAACACAGATACGCAGTATTTT | CASSLATGNTDTQYF | TRBJ2-3 | - | TRBV5-4 | -
TGTGCCAGCAGCCAAGATCGCGGGGGGCTGTACAATGAGCAGTTCTTC | CASSQDRGGLYNEQFF | TRBJ2-1 | few | TRBV4-2 | TRBD2
TGTGCCAGCAGCGTAGATAGGGGTTCCTACGAGCAGTACTTC | CASSVDRGSYEQYF | TRBJ2-7 | - | TRBV9 | -
TGTGCCAGCTGTACTCTAGGGAGGGGGCCACAAGAGACCCAGTACTTC | CASCTLGRGPQETQYF | TRBJ2-5 | few | TRBV6-6 | -
TGTGCCAGTCTGGGACTAAGTACCGGGGAGCTGTTTTTT | CASLGLSTGELFF | TRBJ2-2 | few | TRBV25-1 | TRBD2
TGTGCCAGCAGTCTTGCCTCTTTATATGGGGGCTACACCTTC | CASSLASLYGGYTF | TRBJ1-2 | few | TRBV28 | -
TGCAGCGTTGGACAGAACCAAGAGACCCAGTACTTC | CSVGQNQETQYF | TRBJ2-5 | few | TRBV29-1 | -
TGTGCCACCAGCAGAGGACCGATCGCTCGGGCCAACGTCCTGACTTTC | CATSRGPIARANVLTF | TRBJ2-6 | few | TRBV15 | -
TGTGCCAGCAGCCAAGGCAGCTCCTACGAGCAGTACTTC | CASSQGSSYEQYF | TRBJ2-7 | few | TRBV7-2 | -